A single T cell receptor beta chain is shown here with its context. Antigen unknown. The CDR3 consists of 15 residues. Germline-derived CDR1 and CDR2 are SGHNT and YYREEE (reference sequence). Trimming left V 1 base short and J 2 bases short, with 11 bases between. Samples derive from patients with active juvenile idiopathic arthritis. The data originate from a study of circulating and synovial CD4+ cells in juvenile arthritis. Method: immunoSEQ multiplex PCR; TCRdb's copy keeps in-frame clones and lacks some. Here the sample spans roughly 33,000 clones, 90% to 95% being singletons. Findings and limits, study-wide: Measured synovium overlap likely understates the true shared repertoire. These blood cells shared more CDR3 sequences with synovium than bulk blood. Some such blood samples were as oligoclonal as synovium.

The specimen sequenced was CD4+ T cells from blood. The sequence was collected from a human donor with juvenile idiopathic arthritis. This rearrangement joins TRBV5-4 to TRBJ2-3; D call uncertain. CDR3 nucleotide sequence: TGTGCCAGCAGCTTGTACAGTCCTAACACAGATACGCAGTATTTT. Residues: CASSLYSPNTDTQYF.